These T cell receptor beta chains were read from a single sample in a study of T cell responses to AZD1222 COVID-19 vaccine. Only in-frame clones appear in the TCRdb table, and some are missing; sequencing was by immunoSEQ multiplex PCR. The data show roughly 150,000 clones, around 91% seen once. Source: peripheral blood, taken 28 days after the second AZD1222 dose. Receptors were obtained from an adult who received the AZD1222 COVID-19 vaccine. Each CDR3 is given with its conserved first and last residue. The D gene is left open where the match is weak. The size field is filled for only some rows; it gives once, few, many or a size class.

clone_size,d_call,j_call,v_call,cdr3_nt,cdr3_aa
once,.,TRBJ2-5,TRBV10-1,TGCGCCAGCAGCCCGGGACAATCAGAGACCCAGTACTTC,CASSPGQSETQYF
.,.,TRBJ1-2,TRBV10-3,TGTGCCATCAGGAAGGACCTCGGGGCCTATGGCTACACCTTC,CAIRKDLGAYGYTF
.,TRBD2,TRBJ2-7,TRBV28,TGTGCCAGCGGGGACAGCGGGACTAGCGGGAGAGACGAGCAGTACTTC,CASGDSGTSGRDEQYF
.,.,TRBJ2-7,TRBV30,TGTGCCTGGGGTCGGGGGCTCTCCTACGAGCAGTACTTC,CAWGRGLSYEQYF
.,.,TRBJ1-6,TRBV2,TGTGCCAGCAGTGAAGGACTCGTGAGGGGTTCACCCCTCCACTTT,CASSEGLVRGSPLHF
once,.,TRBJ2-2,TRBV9,TGTGCCAGCAGCTTCAAGGTTGCGAACACCGGGGAGCTGTTTTTT,CASSFKVANTGELFF
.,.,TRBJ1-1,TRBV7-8,TGTGCCAGCAGCTTAGCCCAGGCTAACTTGAACACTGAAGCTTTCTTT,CASSLAQANLNTEAFF
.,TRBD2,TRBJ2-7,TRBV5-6,TGTGCCAGCAGCGAAAGCGGGAGAGTGGGCGAGCAGTACTTC,CASSESGRVGEQYF
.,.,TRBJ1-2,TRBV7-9,TGTGCCAGCAGCCCCACGTGGGCGGGGTCGGACTATGGCTACACCTTC,CASSPTWAGSDYGYTF
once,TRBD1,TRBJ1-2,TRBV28,TGTGCCAGCAGTTTAGGACAGGGTCGTGGCTACACCTTC,CASSLGQGRGYTF
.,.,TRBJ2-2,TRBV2,TGTGCCAGCAGCTCCCAGGCCCTATCCACCGGGGAGCTGTTTTTT,CASSSQALSTGELFF
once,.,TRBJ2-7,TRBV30,TGTGCCTGGAGTCTGACGGGGTACGAGCAGTACTTC,CAWSLTGYEQYF
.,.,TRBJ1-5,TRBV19,TGTGCCAGTAGTATAGAAGCCGGGACTAACAATCAGCCCCAGCATTTT,CASSIEAGTNNQPQHF
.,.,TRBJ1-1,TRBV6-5,TGTGCCAGCACCGGGAACACTGAAGCTTTCTTT,CASTGNTEAFF
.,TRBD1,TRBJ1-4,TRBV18,TGTGCCAGCTCACCATCGACAGGGAGAACTAATGAAAAACTGTTTTTT,CASSPSTGRTNEKLFF
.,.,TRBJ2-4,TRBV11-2,TGTGCCAGCAGCGGGGTGGTTTTAGCCAAAAACATTCAGTACTTC,CASSGVVLAKNIQYF
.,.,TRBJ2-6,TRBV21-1,TGTGCCAGCAGCAAAAATCGGGGTTCGGGGCCTGGGGCCAACGTCCTGACTTTC,CASSKNRGSGPGANVLTF
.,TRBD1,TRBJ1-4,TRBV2,TGTGCCAGCAGTGTGGACAGGGGGGTCAAACTGTTTTTT,CASSVDRGVKLFF
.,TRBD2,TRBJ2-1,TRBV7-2,TGTGCCAGTGGGCCAGCGGGAGTCTACAATGAGCAGTTCTTC,CASGPAGVYNEQFF
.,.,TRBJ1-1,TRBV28,TGTGCCAGCAGTTTATCAGCGCAGGGAGGCACTGAAGCTTTCTTT,CASSLSAQGGTEAFF
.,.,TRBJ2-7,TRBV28,TGTGCCAGCAGTAAGACAGGCGCAAGCTCCTACGAGCAGTACTTC,CASSKTGASSYEQYF
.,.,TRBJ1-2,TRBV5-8,TGTGCCAGCAGCTTTTCCGGACAGTTTTATGGCTACACCTTC,CASSFSGQFYGYTF
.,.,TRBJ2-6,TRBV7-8,TGTGCCAGCAGCTTAGACAGGGCCGGGGCCAACGTCCTGACTTTC,CASSLDRAGANVLTF
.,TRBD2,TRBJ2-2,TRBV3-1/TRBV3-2,TGTGCCAGCAGTACCGGGACTAGCGTGCCCGGGGAGCTGTTTTTT,CASSTGTSVPGELFF
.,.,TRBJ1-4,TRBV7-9,TGTGCCAGCAGCTTTGAAGAAAAACTGTTTTTT,CASSFEEKLFF
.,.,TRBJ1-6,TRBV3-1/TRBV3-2,TGTGCCAGCAGCCAATATGTGACGGCTGGTAATTCACCCCTCCACTTT,CASSQYVTAGNSPLHF
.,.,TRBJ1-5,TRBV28,TGTGCCAGCAGTTTAGCAGGGGGCAATCAGCCCCAGCATTTT,CASSLAGGNQPQHF
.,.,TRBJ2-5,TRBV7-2,TGTGCCAGCAGCCCCGCAGGCGGGTGGGAGACCCAGTACTTC,CASSPAGGWETQYF